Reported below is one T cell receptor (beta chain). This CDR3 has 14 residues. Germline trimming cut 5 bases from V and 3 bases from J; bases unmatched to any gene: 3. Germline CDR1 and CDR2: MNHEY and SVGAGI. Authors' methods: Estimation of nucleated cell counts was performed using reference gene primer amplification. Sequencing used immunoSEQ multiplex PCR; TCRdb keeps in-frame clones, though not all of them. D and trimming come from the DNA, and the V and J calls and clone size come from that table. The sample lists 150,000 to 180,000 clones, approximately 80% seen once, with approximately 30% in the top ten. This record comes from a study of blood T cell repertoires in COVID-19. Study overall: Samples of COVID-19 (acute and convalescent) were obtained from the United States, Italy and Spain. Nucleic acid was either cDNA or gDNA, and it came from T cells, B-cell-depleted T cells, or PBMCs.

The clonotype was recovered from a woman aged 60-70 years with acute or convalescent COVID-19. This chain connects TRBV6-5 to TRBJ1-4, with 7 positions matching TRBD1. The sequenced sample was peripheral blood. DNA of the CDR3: TGTGCCAGCAGTCTCACAGGGGCTAATGAAAAACTGTTTTTT. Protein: CASSLTGANEKLFF.